The present T cell receptor (beta chain) was sequenced within a study of human T cells and chemical hapten exposure. Overall study context: Yields of TCR per sample differed, chiefly owing to small differences in pooled library volume. Overall study findings and caveats: DPC sensitization left the count of TCRs above 1 in 1000 unchanged.

The time point is: healthy volunteer bleed at 2 weeks. Someone pulled total RNA out of unfractionated whole blood. This clonotype was detected many times. Its antigen remains unknown. The library attached unique molecular identifiers to individual cDNA molecules. As originally analysed: Individual samples carried between about 23,224 and 700,000 TCRs, with 85,000 to 100,000 as the median. In TCRdb, the RACE reads were re-called with MiXCR into one record per CDR3 protein. The V and J calls were determined by TCRdb, not by the authors. In the table there are 30,000 or so distinct CDR3 sequences, 7.4% of which are singletons. Trimming took 3 bases from V and 3 from J; bases not matched to a gene: 4. Germline V gene data show CDR1 as DFQATT and CDR2 as SNEGSKA (reference sequence). The CDR3 contains 13 residues.

The TCR was taken from a human donor in good health. Some clones in this sample may be carry-over from other donors' samples. The rearrangement joins TRBV20-1 to TRBJ1-1; 7 nucleotides line up with TRBD1. Sequencing was carried out using whole blood. The CDR3 reads CSASGTVDTEAFF. DNA of the CDR3: TGCAGTGCTAGCGGGACAGTGGACACTGAAGCTTTCTTT.